A selection of T cell receptor beta chains follows, all from one sample in a study of patients and donors after allogeneic stem cell transplantation. In TCRdb, the RT-PCR reads were re-called with MiXCR into one record per CDR3 protein. Of 9,500 to 15,000 distinct CDR3 sequences in the sample, almost 25% were seen once. Material: blood, either unsorted or a sorted T cell fraction (not recorded which). Receptors were obtained from a human donor who was either an allogeneic HSCT recipient or a stem cell or donor lymphocyte infusion donor (not recorded which). It is not recorded whose cells these are; they may come from a transplant donor. Each CDR3 is given with its conserved first and last residue. D genes are given only for firm matches. Only part of the rows carry a size: once, few, many, or a class if the clone is expanded.

v_gene	len	d_gene	j_gene	abundance	CDR3nt	CDR3aa
TRBV9	14	NA	TRBJ2-1	few	TGTGCCAGCAGCGTAGGCTGGGGGGCCGGTGAGCAGTTCTTC	CASSVGWGAGEQFF
TRBV6-2/TRBV6-3	16	NA	TRBJ2-5	NA	TGTGCCAGCTGTCCTTTGACCGGGATTCGCTGGGAGACCCAGTACTTC	CASCPLTGIRWETQYF
TRBV7-2	15	NA	TRBJ1-6	NA	TGTGCCAGCAGCCTTCGGGGACCCCTTCGGGGGGCCCTCCACTTT	CASSLRGPLRGALHF
TRBV6-5	16	TRBD1	TRBJ2-7	NA	TGTGCCAGCAAGTTAGGCGGGACAGGGGGATCCTACGAGCAGTACTTC	CASKLGGTGGSYEQYF
TRBV7-2	14	TRBD1	TRBJ1-2	NA	TGTGCCAGCAGCTTAGGACAGGGCCACTATGGCTACACCTTC	CASSLGQGHYGYTF
TRBV12-3/TRBV12-4	12	NA	TRBJ1-1	few	TGTGCCAGCAGTTTCTCCACGCCACTGGCTTTCTTT	CASSFSTPLAFF
TRBV12-3/TRBV12-4	16	NA	TRBJ1-4	few	TGTGCCAGCAGTTTACAGTCGGGGACGGGTCTCGGAAAACTGTTTTTT	CASSLQSGTGLGKLFF
TRBV4-3	15	NA	TRBJ2-7	few	TGCGCCAGCAGCCAAGAGGAGAGCCTTCCCTACGAGCAGTACTTC	CASSQEESLPYEQYF
TRBV29-1	12	TRBD2	TRBJ2-7	NA	TGCAGCTATTCTAGCGGGAGCTACGAGCAGTACTTC	CSYSSGSYEQYF
TRBV5-1	12	NA	TRBJ2-3	many	TGCGCCAGCAGCTTGCCGTCAGATACGCAGTATTTT	CASSLPSDTQYF
TRBV10-3	14	TRBD1	TRBJ2-3	NA	TGTGCCATCAGTGAACGGCAGGGGGCAGATACGCAGTATTTT	CAISERQGADTQYF
TRBV20-1	12	NA	TRBJ1-1	many	TGCAGTGCTATAGCCGGGTTCACTGAAGCTTTCTTT	CSAIAGFTEAFF
TRBV7-9	14	NA	TRBJ1-2	NA	TGTGCCAGCAGCACCCGACAGAATCTGTATGGCTACACCTTC	CASSTRQNLYGYTF
TRBV3-1	14	NA	TRBJ1-2	NA	TGTGCCAGCAGCCAAGGACTCGGGCCTCCTGGCTACACCTTC	CASSQGLGPPGYTF
TRBV4-2	15	NA	TRBJ1-4	few	TGTGCCAGCAGCCAAGGAGGGACGGGTTTTTTGAAACTGTTTTTT	CASSQGGTGFLKLFF
TRBV12-3/TRBV12-4	15	NA	TRBJ1-1	many	TGTGCCAGCACCAGCAGAGAGGGAGGGAAGACTGAAGCTTTCTTT	CASTSREGGKTEAFF
TRBV20-1	12	NA	TRBJ1-2	NA	TGCAGTGCCCGGTCTTGGGACTATGGCTACACCTTC	CSARSWDYGYTF
TRBV7-8	15	TRBD1	TRBJ1-2	few	TGTGCCAGCAGCTCTTACGGGACAGAATTTTATGGCTACACCTTC	CASSSYGTEFYGYTF
TRBV24-1	18	NA	TRBJ1-6	few	TGTGCCACGTTGGTACCGGGACAAAATAAGCGGGATAATTCACCCCTCCACTTT	CATLVPGQNKRDNSPLHF
TRBV5-6	14	NA	TRBJ1-5	many	TGTGCCAGCAGCTTGACGGGAAGCAATCAGCCCCAGCATTTT	CASSLTGSNQPQHF
TRBV7-7	14	TRBD1	TRBJ1-1	few	TGTGCTAGCAGCCCAGGGGGCGAGGACACTGAAGCTTTCTTT	CASSPGGEDTEAFF
TRBV27	13	NA	TRBJ2-7	NA	TGTGCCAGCAGTGGTCGAGCAGCCTACGAGCAGTACTTC	CASSGRAAYEQYF
TRBV18	17	TRBD2	TRBJ2-1	once	TGTGCCAGCTCCCCGTTAATCGGGACTACCCCGACGAGGGAGCAGTTCTTC	CASSPLIGTTPTREQFF
TRBV20-1	14	NA	TRBJ2-1	NA	TGCAGTGCTAGAGAACGAGCTTGGTACAATGAGCAGTTCTTC	CSARERAWYNEQFF
TRBV6-1	16	TRBD2	TRBJ2-2	NA	TGTGCCAGCACCATCAAGGGAGGGCCGAGCACCGGGGAGCTGTTTTTT	CASTIKGGPSTGELFF
TRBV5-8	15	NA	TRBJ1-4	NA	TGTGCCAGCAGCTTTCGGGGCAGGGAGAGGGAAAAACTGTTTTTT	CASSFRGREREKLFF
TRBV30	12	NA	TRBJ2-7	once	TGTGCCTGGAGTGTTGGCCCCTACGAGCAGTACTTC	CAWSVGPYEQYF
TRBV5-1	13	NA	TRBJ1-2	few	TGCGCCAGCAGCTTGGCCGGGGTAGGGGGCTACACCTTC	CASSLAGVGGYTF
TRBV6-6	12	NA	TRBJ1-1	few	TGTGCCAGCAGTTATGAAGGGACTGAAGCTTTCTTT	CASSYEGTEAFF